This TCR beta chain stems from a study of shared clonotypes between healthy human individuals (dated by TCRdb to 2020 to 2021). For the study in its entirety: A few men and a couple of women, aged 18 to 49 years, made up the cohort. For each donor, CD4 naive and CD4 memory were each given three plates, CD8 naive was given two plates, and CD8 memory was given one plate. Blood TCR repertoires of a handful of healthy adults were deeply sequenced to estimate repertoire size and the extent of clonotype sharing between individuals. To increase sequencing depth and limit assay-specific biases, different laboratories used diverse techniques to prepare libraries and sequence TCR repertoires. Per donor, leukapheresis produced somewhere between about 0.85 and 10 billion PBMCs. The study at large found these results: Sampling was restricted to blood, and TCR repertoires in tissues likely differ from the TCR repertoires found in blood. Even with the large sequencing depth, rarefaction of the sorted-subset datasets indicated that sequencing was incomplete. Based on pairwise subsampling, the degree of clonotype sharing among donors was expected to be affected by sequencing depth. Clonotypes shared by all four sorted-subset donors showed higher generation probabilities than non-shared clonotypes. Estimated clonotype richness was generally larger for naive than for memory subsets. The small number of donors limited the genetic and exposure-history diversity represented. When several donors were compared, the shared fraction of clonotypes was roughly 4.8% for naive CD4, roughly 3.3% for naive CD8, 2.3% for memory CD4, and roughly 0.4% for memory CD8.

A distance of 10 bases separates the germline ends of V and J, which lose 0 bases and 4 bases respectively. The germline V gene (reference sequence) specifies SEHNR as CDR1 and FQNEAQ as CDR2. From its cysteine to its phenylalanine, the CDR3 spans 15 amino acids. Just CDR3 DNA is preserved here, 45 bases in frame from base 1. Using the deep immunoSEQ assay, multiplex PCR amplified TCR CDR3 regions from genomic DNA. For each cell subset, the extracted genomic DNA was distributed evenly across all wells of several immunoSEQ 96-well plates, and each plate served as one replicate. For sorted subsets, roughly 200 ng of genomic DNA, equivalent to around 29,000 T cell genomes, went into each replicate PCR. The purified libraries were quantified using a Qubit 3.0 fluorometer, sized with a Bioanalyzer 2100, and then quantified again using the KAPA Library Quantification kit. Every immunoSEQ 96-well plate was sequenced on a dedicated single-read 150-cycle Illumina NextSeq 550 flow cell. Per the source publication's procedure: Because the immunoSEQ output included only junctional sequences and no quality scores, the filtering could not be the same as the filtering used for full-length reads. Sequences were annotated with PyIR, a Python wrapper for IgBLAST v1.9, using IMGT germline references to assign V/J genes and CDR3. Reads with weak V/J assignments (E-value above 1e-6), missing CDR3, stop codons, out-of-frame junctions, or ambiguous translated residues were removed. V3J clonotypes were defined as sequences sharing the same inferred V gene, J gene, and CDR3 amino acid sequence. Percentage overlap between repertoires was computed as shared unique clonotypes divided by the size of the smaller repertoire. RTK rarefaction, the Chao1 estimator, and Recon v2.1 estimates of unobserved clonotypes were used to assess repertoire richness. Generation probabilities for all TCRbeta clonotypes obtained by the gDNA method from a few donors were computed using OLGA. TCRdb provides this immuneACCESS table in a form limited to in-frame rearrangements. Some clones are lacking; in checked studies, under half of them reflect an unresolved V gene, and why the rest are absent is not known. Clone size and the V and J calls come from that table; the DNA yielded D and trimming. A total of roughly 650,000 clones appear in this sample, approximately 96% of them only once. The ten largest clones add up to 0.11% of the sample.

As regards this clone: It lacks a known antigen. Per-base qualities were not stored, and no clone one base away is much larger.

For the CD8 naive samples, CD45RO-negative cells were positively selected for CCR7, yielding a CD45RA+CCR7+ population from which TemRA cells were excluded. Healthy HIV-negative adults with no recently reported acute infections or vaccinations were included as donors. All donors were Caucasian adults living in Nashville, Tennessee, USA. After blood collection by leukapheresis, PBMCs were isolated using Ficoll-Histopaque density gradient centrifugation and then cryopreserved in the vapor phase of liquid nitrogen. Analytical flow cytometry was used to check the purity and quantity of each magnetically sorted T cell population. Genomic DNA was isolated from every sorted fraction and measured by UV absorbance on a Nanodrop 2000c.

Sequencing input: naive CD8+ T cells sorted from blood. This specimen's cell subset or site label, interpreted: CD45RA+CCR7+. The sequence derives from a young woman in good health. Recombination connected TRBV7-9 to TRBJ1-5; confidence is insufficient to name the D gene. The CDR3 loop reads CASSLAASTNQPQHF. The DNA sequence is TGTGCCAGCAGCTTAGCGGCCAGCACAAATCAGCCCCAGCATTTT.